Each of the 9 T cell receptor beta chains below was sequenced from the same sample in a study of cytomegalovirus exposure and HLA in healthy donors. Amplification used 60 Vbeta primers and 13 Jbeta primers. Repertoires were generated with immunoSEQ multiplex PCR, while TCRdb's copy carries only in-frame clones and drops some. The sample has 150,000 to 180,000 clones, under 85% seen once. Input material: PBMCs. The receptors here all came from a man aged 18 to 30 in good health and CMV-seronegative.

This clone has only a few counts. One end of the junction does not line up with germline, which may come from a read error. V usage is TRBV7-7 and J usage is TRBJ2-2; TRBD2 might be the D (5 bases). CDR3 size: 16 residues. Germline values: CDR1 SSHAT, CDR2 FNYEAQ (reference sequence). The CDR3 loop is CASSLGRGTNTGELFF. The CDR3 DNA sequence: TGTGCTAGCAGCTTAGGACGGGGAACTAACACCGGGGAGCTGTTTTTT.

This clone was seen only a few times. The chain uses TRBV6-1 and TRBJ1-5; TRBD1 agrees at 10 bases. CDR3 size: 14 residues. V was clipped by 6 bases and J by 6 bases; unmatched bases: 5. Germline lookup yields CDR1 MNHNS and CDR2 SASEGT. Written as DNA, the CDR3 is TGTGCCAGCAGCCCGACAGGGGGCGGTCAGCCCCAGCATTTT. Amino acids: CASSPTGGGQPQHF.

On this clone: This same CDR3 is encoded by further DNA sequences in the sample. The V call is TRBV5-1, the J call TRBJ1-5; tentatively, D is TRBD1 (6 bases). The germline V gene has CDR1 SGHRS and CDR2 YFSETQ. The ends were cut back, 0 bases at V and 4 bases at J, with 11 bases in the middle. This CDR3 has 15 amino acids. The CDR3 region has the DNA TGCGCCAGCAGCTTGGCAGGGGCAGGAAATCAGCCCCAGCATTTT. As protein: CASSLAGAGNQPQHF.

The chain uses TRBV6-4 and TRBJ2-3; TRBD2 agrees at 9 bases. The V segment lost 4 bases and the J segment 6 bases; nucleotides outside the gene matches: 5. Germline CDR1 is MRHNA and CDR2 is SNTAGT. CDR3 length: 14 amino acids. The CDR3 reads CASSGTSETDTQYF. The CDR3 DNA follows: TGTGCCAGCAGTGGGACTAGCGAAACCGATACGCAGTATTTT.

Comment on this clone: Other DNA sequences within the sample encode an identical CDR3. CDR3 loop: CAISPTGLKGNYTF. The CDR3 nucleotides read TGTGCCATCAGCCCTACAGGGTTGAAGGGCAACTACACCTTC. The gene calls are TRBV10-3 and TRBJ1-2, with D perhaps matching TRBD1 (6 bases). Trimming removed 6 bases at V and 10 bases at J, with 21 bases between. Germline loops: CDR1 ENHRY, CDR2 SYGVKD. The CDR3 totals 14 residues.

CDR3 sequence (DNA): TGTGCCAGCAGCACCCAAGCGGGGGGTTGGACTGAAGCTTTCTTT. Translated: CASSTQAGGWTEAFF. V gene TRBV5-5 combines with J gene TRBJ1-1; tentative D call: TRBD1 (5 bases). The CDR3 sequence is 15 residues long. The V end lost 4 bases, the J end lost 5 bases, and 18 bases lay between the germline ends. CDR1 and CDR2 from the germline V gene are SGHKS and YYEKEE (reference sequence).

Only one count was recorded for this clone. The chain combines TRBV2 with TRBJ2-4; TRBD1 agrees at 7 bases. The CDR3 consists of 15 residues. The J segment lost 4 bases and the V segment lost 6 bases, leaving 9 bases of the junction unmatched. The germline V gene has CDR1 SNHLY and CDR2 FYNNEI. The CDR3 DNA follows: TGTGCCAGCAGAGGCCCAGAGACAGGGAAAAACATTCAGTACTTC. The encoded protein is CASRGPETGKNIQYF.

This rearrangement joins TRBV7-2 to TRBJ2-7; TRBD2 aligns across 8 bases. The germline V gene encodes CDR1 SGHTA and CDR2 FQGNSA. J lost 6 bases, V lost 3 bases, and 10 bases had no gene match. CDR3 length: 15 residues. CDR3 residues: CASSFTSGWRSEQYF. DNA for the CDR3: TGTGCCAGCAGCTTCACTAGCGGCTGGCGGAGCGAGCAGTACTTC.

The V and J genes are TRBV7-2 and TRBJ1-2; the D is unclear. V lost 5 bases and J 7 bases, leaving 20 bases between the germline ends. The V gene's germline CDR1 is SGHTA and CDR2 FQGNSA. The CDR3 loop spans 15 amino acids. The CDR3 sequence: CASSQRVTVSSGYTF. CDR3 DNA sequence: TGTGCCAGCAGCCAGAGGGTGACGGTTAGTAGTGGCTACACCTTC.